The clone carrying this T cell receptor (beta chain) was detected a few times. Its specificity is not known. The data stem from a study of naive and memory T cell subsets. Study observations and caveats: TCR abundance followed a power law differing between naive and memory subsets.

Two oligonucleotides, mixed equimolar, formed the beta constant-region primer covering TRBC1 and TRBC2. TCRdb redid the calling of the UMI-ligation and nested PCR reads with MiXCR, one entry per CDR3 protein. The sample lists some 150,000 distinct CDR3 sequences; about 17% were seen once. This CDR3 has 15 residues. Germline CDR1 is SGHRS and CDR2 is YFSETQ. Trimming at V came to 0 bases and at J to 4 bases, leaving 6 bases not matched to a gene. CD8 T cells were positively selected from what remained after CD4 positive selection. The receptor was isolated from a human donor in good health. The sequenced sample consisted of naive CD4+ T cells from blood. This chain connects TRBV5-1 to TRBJ2-5; the match to TRBD2 covers 7 bases. CDR3 residues: CASSLAPTSRETQYF. CDR3 bases: TGCGCCAGCAGCTTGGCCCCGACTAGCCGAGAGACCCAGTACTTC.